Below, one TCR beta chain is given with its context. The CDR3 consists of 14 residues. The V gene's germline CDR1 is SGHRS and CDR2 YFSETQ. The V gene end was trimmed by 4 bases and the J gene end by 1 base; junction bases not matched to a gene: 4. The data are from a study of blood T cell repertoires in COVID-19. As for the study in general: Acute and convalescent COVID-19 specimens originated in the United States, Italy and Spain.

Assay: immunoSEQ multiplex PCR; the TCRdb copy retains only in-frame clones and omits some. The sample yields over 35,000 clones, roughly 80% seen once. Sequenced sample: peripheral blood. V gene TRBV5-1 combines with J gene TRBJ2-5, with 7 bases aligning to TRBD1. This TCR was sampled from a man aged 55-75 years with active COVID-19. The CDR3 spells CASSPGDSQETQYF. CDR3 sequence (DNA): TGCGCCAGCAGCCCCGGGGACAGCCAAGAGACCCAGTACTTC.